The 30 T cell receptor beta chains reported below all come from one sample, sequenced in a study of graft-versus-host responses after intestinal transplantation. TCRdb's copy holds only in-frame clones and misses some; the assay was immunoSEQ multiplex PCR. This sample yields about 6,800 clones, of which over 75% are seen a single time; about 4.9% belongs to the top ten. Specimen: PBMCs, collected about 12 weeks after transplant. These receptors came from a human patient who received an intestinal transplant, so some T cells may come from the graft donor.

This chain links TRBV5-1 with TRBJ2-7; TRBD2 might be the D (5 bases). Trimming shortened V by 0 bases and J by 4 bases, and 11 bases separated the two germline ends. Germline CDR1 SGHRS, CDR2 YFSETQ. The CDR3 length is 14 residues. The CDR3: CASSLGLSSYEQYF. The CDR3 DNA follows: TGCGCCAGCAGCTTGGGACTAAGTTCATACGAGCAGTACTTC.

The genes are TRBV6-1 and TRBJ1-4; D might be TRBD1 (5 bases). The CDR3 loop spans 15 amino acids. In germline, CDR1 is MNHNS, CDR2 SASEGT. Trimming pared 2 bases from V and 8 bases from J, leaving 15 bases between. CDR3 nucleotide sequence: TGTGCCAGCAGTGAACTCGGAAGGGGTAGGGAAAAACTGTTTTTT. Protein: CASSELGRGREKLFF.

This chain joins TRBV5-6 and TRBJ1-1; 8 bases are shared with TRBD1. This CDR3 contains 17 residues. CDR1 SGHDT and CDR2 YYEEEE come from the germline V gene. J gave up 0 bases and V 0 bases, and 7 bases lay outside the gene matches. The CDR3 sequence: CASSLAGQGLMNTEAFF. In DNA form, the CDR3 reads TGTGCCAGCAGCTTGGCAGGACAGGGATTAATGAACACTGAAGCTTTCTTT.

The V gene is TRBV5-5, the J gene TRBJ2-2, with 7 bases lining up with TRBD1. The J segment lost 6 bases and the V segment lost 4 bases, leaving 9 bases of the junction unmatched. Germline V gene sequence: CDR1 SGHKS, CDR2 YYEKEE (reference sequence). There are 15 residues in the CDR3. The CDR3 region is CASSPRRTGAGELFF. DNA for the CDR3: TGTGCCAGCAGCCCCCGCCGGACAGGCGCCGGGGAGCTGTTTTTT.

The J gene is TRBJ2-1, the V gene TRBV9; 11 bases agree with TRBD2. Germline CDR1 is SGDLS and CDR2 is YYNGEE. The CDR3 spans 15 residues. J gave up 8 bases and V 0 bases, and 4 bases lay outside the gene matches. CDR3 nucleotide sequence: TGTGCCAGCAGCGTAGGTGATAGCGGGAGGGATGAGCAGTTCTTC. This sequence encodes CASSVGDSGRDEQFF.

The chain carries TRBV6-6 and TRBJ2-1; 10 bases are a match to TRBD2. V dropped 1 base and J dropped 7; count of bases not matched to a gene: 4. The CDR3 is made up of 15 amino acids. Germline CDR1 reads MNHNY; CDR2 reads SVGAGI (reference sequence). The CDR3 sequence is CASSYLAGGRNEQFF. The CDR3 nucleotides are TGTGCCAGCAGTTACTTAGCGGGGGGCAGGAATGAGCAGTTCTTC.

This chain links TRBV19 with TRBJ1-1, with D possibly TRBD1 on 5 matching bases. Germline CDR1 and CDR2: LNHDA and SQIVND (reference sequence). V was pared by 4 bases and J by 0 bases, with 12 bases between. CDR3 size: 15 residues. The CDR3 loop reads CASSSLQGMNTEAFF. In nucleotides, the CDR3 is TGTGCCAGTAGTAGCCTCCAGGGCATGAACACTGAAGCTTTCTTT. The variable domain in full, completed from reference TRBV19 and TRBJ1-1, reads DGGITQSPKYLFRKEGQNVTLSCEQNLNHDAMYWYRQDPGQGLRLIYYSQIVNDFQKGDIAEGYSVSREKKESFPLTVTSAQKNPTAFYLCASSSLQGMNTEAFFGQGTRLTVV.

This chain connects TRBV6-5 to TRBJ2-5; 8 positions agree with TRBD2. Germline CDR1 is MNHEY and CDR2 is SVGAGI. J was trimmed by 6 bases and V by 10 bases; bases with no gene match: 7. The CDR3 sequence is 12 residues long. The CDR3 coding sequence is TGTGCCACCTCCGGGGGGGGGAAGACCCAGTACTTC. Encoded protein: CATSGGGKTQYF.

There are a few counts of this clone. The chain's CDR3 is CASSQGNQPQHF. The CDR3 DNA reads as TGCGCCAGCAGCCAAGGCAATCAGCCCCAGCATTTT. This chain connects TRBV4-1 to TRBJ1-5; no firm D call. This CDR3 spans 12 amino acids. Germline CDR1 MGHRA, CDR2 YSYEKL. Trimming pared 1 base from V and 2 bases from J, leaving 0 bases between.

The chain links TRBV6-5 to TRBJ1-1; D remains unclear. The CDR3 has 13 residues. CDR1 is MNHEY, CDR2 SVGAGI, per germline. Between the trimmed V and J ends, which lost 5 bases and 0 bases, there was a span of 7 bases. CDR3 loop: CASSPAMNTEAFF. DNA for the CDR3: TGTGCCAGCAGTCCGGCTATGAACACTGAAGCTTTCTTT.

The chain carries TRBV4-2 and TRBJ1-1; D is ambiguous. V gave up 0 bases and J gave up 1 base, with 9 bases separating them. The CDR3 runs 15 residues. Germline values: CDR1 LGHNA, CDR2 YNFKEQ. DNA for the CDR3: TGTGCCAGCAGCCAAGAAGCAGACTGGAACACTGAAGCTTTCTTT. Amino acid sequence: CASSQEADWNTEAFF.

The chain is built from TRBV9 and TRBJ2-3; D possibly matches TRBD1 or TRBD2 (5 bases each). Looked up from germline, CDR1 is SGDLS and CDR2 is YYNGEE. The CDR3 is 14 amino acids. Trimming cost V 0 bases and J 2 bases, with 7 bases left between them. The CDR3 here is CASSVAGHTDTQYF. The CDR3 nucleotides read TGTGCCAGCAGCGTAGCGGGGCACACAGATACGCAGTATTTT. Combining the CDR3 with reference TRBV9 and TRBJ2-3 gives the whole variable domain DSGVTQTPKHLITATGQRVTLRCSPRSGDLSVYWYQQSLDQGLQFLIQYYNGEERAKGNILERFSAQQFPDLHSELNLSSLELGDSALYFCASSVAGHTDTQYFGPGTRLTVL.

The chain uses TRBV7-3 and TRBJ2-2, with 7 positions matching TRBD2. Unmatched junction bases numbered 8, after V lost 5 bases and J lost 5 bases. In germline, CDR1 is SGHTA, CDR2 FQGTGA. The CDR3 loop spans 15 amino acids. The CDR3 sequence: CASSTTSAVTGELFF. The CDR3 region has the DNA TGTGCCAGCAGCACTACTAGCGCGGTTACCGGGGAGCTGTTTTTT. Full variable domain (outside the CDR3, taken from reference TRBV7-3 and TRBJ2-2): GAGVSQTPSNKVTEKGKYVELRCDPISGHTALYWYRQSLGQGPEFLIYFQGTGAADDSGLPNDRFFAVRPEGSVSTLKIQRTERGDSAVYLCASSTTSAVTGELFFGEGSRLTVL.

The chain is built from TRBV4-3 and TRBJ2-3; D call uncertain. Germline V gene lookup returns CDR1 LGHNA and CDR2 YSLEER. The germline V and J ends were trimmed by 5 bases and 6 bases, with 9 bases remaining between them. This CDR3 is 12 amino acids long. CDR3 nucleotides: TGCGCCAGCAGCTCCCGTTCGGATACGCAGTATTTT. This codes for CASSSRSDTQYF.

The chain joins TRBV11-3 to TRBJ2-3; D gene uncertain. V shed 0 bases and J shed 0 bases, with 10 bases lying between them. Germline loops: CDR1 SGHNT, CDR2 YENEEA. This CDR3 has 16 amino acids. CDR3 loop: CASSLEAFLSTDTQYF. The DNA for the CDR3 is TGTGCCAGCAGCTTAGAGGCTTTTCTTAGCACAGATACGCAGTATTTT.

The genes are TRBV28 and TRBJ2-1; tentatively, D is TRBD1 (6 bases). Per germline, CDR1 MDHEN and CDR2 SYDVKM. The CDR3 spans 15 residues. Between the trimmed V and J ends, which lost 7 bases and 3 bases, there was a span of 16 bases. In nucleotides, the CDR3 is TGTGCCAGCACCCCCCCCGGACAGATCTACAATGAGCAGTTCTTC. It translates to CASTPPGQIYNEQFF.

Worth noting for this clone: At one end, the junction sequence differs from germline, possibly due to a read error. This CDR3 is CSVRGGSNNEQFF. For the CDR3, the DNA is TGCAGCGTTCGCGGGGGCTCCAACAATGAGCAGTTCTTC. V is TRBV29-1 and J is TRBJ2-1; a weak D match, TRBD2 (7 bases). Looked up from germline, CDR1 is SQVTM and CDR2 is ANQGSEA. The CDR3 totals 13 residues.

A few counts support this clone. The V call is TRBV4-1, the J call TRBJ1-3; 9 positions agree with TRBD1. The length of the CDR3 is 15 residues. Germline CDR1 is MGHRA and CDR2 is YSYEKL. Losses at the gene ends were 8 bases for V and 1 base for J; bases not matched to a gene: 6. The CDR3 here is CASQGQGNSGNTIYF. The CDR3 nucleotides read TGCGCCAGCCAGGGACAGGGAAATTCTGGAAACACCATATATTTT.

V gene TRBV6-4 combines with J gene TRBJ2-3; 10 nucleotides align to TRBD2. In germline, CDR1 is MRHNA, CDR2 SNTAGT. CDR3 length equals 15 residues. V was pared by 2 bases and J by 2 bases, with 1 base of the junction left unmatched. In DNA, the CDR3 is TGTGCCAGCAGTGACAGCGGGGGGGCCACAGATACGCAGTATTTT. It encodes CASSDSGGATDTQYF.

The rearrangement joins TRBV5-1 to TRBJ1-1, with D perhaps TRBD1 (6 bases). The length of the CDR3 is 15 residues. V was shortened by 3 bases and J by 1 base, with 13 bases between the two germline ends. The germline V gene encodes CDR1 SGHRS and CDR2 YFSETQ. The CDR3 here is CASSWGHRTNTEAFF. The CDR3 coding sequence is TGCGCCAGCAGCTGGGGGCACAGAACGAACACTGAAGCTTTCTTT. Complete variable domain (other parts from reference TRBV5-1 and TRBJ1-1): KAGVTQTPRYLIKTRGQQVTLSCSPISGHRSVSWYQQTPGQGLQFLFEYFSETQRNKGNFPGRFSGRQFSNSRSEMNVSTLELGDSALYLCASSWGHRTNTEAFFGQGTRLTVV.

The rearrangement joins TRBV5-1 to TRBJ2-1; possibly TRBD1 for D (5 bases). This CDR3 is 14 amino acids long. With 0 bases removed from V and 4 bases from J, the gap between germline ends came to 8 bases. CDR1 and CDR2 from the germline V gene are SGHRS and YFSETQ. CDR3 loop: CASSLGQRYNEQFF. The CDR3 nucleotides are TGCGCCAGCAGCTTGGGACAGCGATACAATGAGCAGTTCTTC. The entire variable domain, with the rest obtained from reference TRBV5-1 and TRBJ2-1, is as follows: KAGVTQTPRYLIKTRGQQVTLSCSPISGHRSVSWYQQTPGQGLQFLFEYFSETQRNKGNFPGRFSGRQFSNSRSEMNVSTLELGDSALYLCASSLGQRYNEQFFGPGTRLTVL.

The chain joins TRBV10-2 to TRBJ2-7; no clear D gene. V was cut by 0 bases and J by 5 bases, with 11 bases left in between. The CDR3 spans 14 residues. Per the germline V gene, CDR1 is WSHSY and CDR2 is SAAADI. The CDR3, as DNA: TGCGCCAGCAGTGAGTCGTGGGGTCAACACGAGCAGTACGTC. This codes for CASSESWGQHEQYV.

In regard to this clone: A junction boundary mismatches the germline segment, possibly from a read error. This sequence joins TRBV4-1 and TRBJ2-5; 8 bases are shared with TRBD1. The CDR3 is 16 amino acids. CDR1 and CDR2 from the germline V gene are MGHRA and YSYEKL. The CDR3 DNA follows: TGCGCCAGCAGTCAAGACAGGGGAGGTTACCAAGAGACCCAGTACTTC. Translating gives CASSQDRGGYQETQYF.

This chain uses TRBV5-8 with TRBJ1-5; 8 bases align to TRBD1. Germline-derived CDR1 and CDR2 are SGHTS and YDEGEE. The CDR3 length is 14 residues. The trim removed 2 bases at V and 7 bases at J, leaving 5 bases unmatched. DNA for the CDR3: TGTGCCAGCAGCTTTCAGGGGGCGAGACAGCCCCAGCATTTT. Translated: CASSFQGARQPQHF.

This chain connects TRBV11-1 to TRBJ2-3, with D maybe TRBD2 (6 bases). Between the trimmed V and J ends, which lost 1 base and 3 bases, there was a span of 23 bases. This CDR3 has 19 residues. Germline loops: CDR1 SGHAT, CDR2 FQDESV (reference sequence). CDR3: CASSLVFGGGDRSTDTQYF. CDR3 DNA: TGTGCCAGCAGCTTAGTCTTCGGCGGAGGGGATCGCTCGACAGATACGCAGTATTTT. Full variable domain (outside the CDR3, taken from reference TRBV11-1 and TRBJ2-3): EAEVAQSPRYKITEKSQAVAFWCDPISGHATLYWYRQILGQGPELLVQFQDESVVDDSQLPKDRFSAERLKGVDSTLKIQPAELGDSAMYLCASSLVFGGGDRSTDTQYFGPGTRLTVL.

V is TRBV7-8 and J is TRBJ1-5; a possible D gene is TRBD1 (5 bases). This CDR3 comprises 15 residues. Germline V gene data show CDR1 as SGHVS and CDR2 as FQNEAQ. Deletions cut 2 bases from V and 5 bases from J, with 13 bases between. The CDR3 reads CASSLRGGSDQPQHF. CDR3 sequence (DNA): TGTGCCAGCAGCTTACGGGGGGGGTCCGATCAGCCCCAGCATTTT.

The J gene is TRBJ2-5, the V gene TRBV4-2; 9 bases are shared with TRBD2. Trimming at V came to 4 bases and at J to 0 bases, leaving 6 bases not matched to a gene. The CDR3 is made up of 16 amino acids. Germline CDR1 is LGHNA and CDR2 is YNFKEQ. CDR3: CASSPETSGHQETQYF. The DNA of the CDR3 is TGTGCCAGCAGCCCGGAGACTAGCGGACACCAAGAGACCCAGTACTTC.

The gene calls are TRBV13 and TRBJ1-1; 8 bases are shared with TRBD1. This CDR3 is built from 16 residues. Trimming at V came to 1 base and at J to 1 base, leaving 5 bases not matched to a gene. Germline CDR1 and CDR2: PRHDT and FYEKMQ (reference sequence). CDR3: CASSLVGQGENTEAFF. The CDR3 region has the DNA TGTGCCAGCAGCTTAGTTGGACAGGGAGAGAACACTGAAGCTTTCTTT.

This chain links TRBV4-1 with TRBJ2-7, with 12 bases matching TRBD2. CDR3 length: 16 amino acids. The V gene end was trimmed by 0 bases and the J gene end by 5 bases; junction bases not matched to a gene: 5. Germline V lookup: CDR1 MGHRA, CDR2 YSYEKL. In nucleotides, the CDR3 is TGCGCCAGCAGCCAAGAGTGGGGACTAGCGGGCCACGAGCAGTACTTC. Protein sequence: CASSQEWGLAGHEQYF.

The V and J genes are TRBV5-8 and TRBJ1-5; 9 bases fit TRBD1. Germline V gives CDR1 SGHTS, CDR2 YDEGEE. V was clipped by 3 bases and J by 5 bases; unmatched bases: 6. This CDR3 region has 15 residues. CDR3 in amino acids: CASSSHRGHYQPQHF. CDR3 DNA sequence: TGTGCCAGCAGCTCCCACAGGGGGCATTATCAGCCCCAGCATTTT.